Shown below are 3 T cell receptor beta chains from a single sample sequenced in a study of T cell responses to AZD1222 COVID-19 vaccine. Measured with immunoSEQ multiplex PCR; TCRdb has only the in-frame clones, and not every one. The sample lists approximately 100,000 clones, roughly nine tenths seen once, with roughly 6.9% in the top ten. This sample comprised peripheral blood, obtained on day 0 of AZD1222 vaccination. Receptor source: an adult in good health.

This clone has only a few counts. The DNA of the CDR3 is TGTGCCAGTAGTATAGGACTAGCGGGGGGCACAGATACGCAGTATTTT. Amino acid sequence: CASSIGLAGGTDTQYF. The chain recombines TRBV19 with TRBJ2-3; 12 bases agree with TRBD2. Germline V gives CDR1 LNHDA, CDR2 SQIVND (reference sequence). This CDR3 has 16 residues. J was trimmed by 1 base and V by 1 base; bases with no gene match: 0. The full variable domain, in which reference TRBV19 and TRBJ2-3 provide the parts outside the CDR3, is DGGITQSPKYLFRKEGQNVTLSCEQNLNHDAMYWYRQDPGQGLRLIYYSQIVNDFQKGDIAEGYSVSREKKESFPLTVTSAQKNPTAFYLCASSIGLAGGTDTQYFGPGTRLTVL.

This rearrangement joins TRBV7-9 to TRBJ2-7, with D perhaps TRBD1 (6 bases). Per germline, CDR1 SEHNR and CDR2 FQNEAQ (reference sequence). This CDR3 is built from 15 residues. V was shortened by 2 bases and J by 0 bases, with 11 bases between the two germline ends. The CDR3 DNA reads TGTGCCAGCAGCTTAAGGGGACAATCCTCCTACGAGCAGTACTTC. Amino acids: CASSLRGQSSYEQYF.

The chain links TRBV18 to TRBJ1-5, with D unclear. CDR3 length: 13 residues. Germline V gives CDR1 KGHSH, CDR2 LQKENI. Trimming pared 3 bases from V and 1 base from J, leaving 4 bases between. The CDR3 protein is CASSPASNQPQHF. The CDR3 nucleotides read TGTGCCAGCTCACCCGCCAGCAATCAGCCCCAGCATTTT.